Listed below are T cell receptor beta chains from one sample, sequenced in a study of Ad26.COV2.S vaccination and SARS-CoV-2 variants. Assay used: immunoSEQ multiplex PCR; TCRdb lists only in-frame clones, some missing. The data contain approximately 350,000 clones, about 83% of them singletons. The sequencing used peripheral blood, collected in a trial of Ad26.COV2.S vaccine versus placebo. Receptors originate from a person aged 18-60 years who received the Ad26.COV2.S COVID-19 vaccine or a placebo. Both conserved end residues are part of each CDR3. The D gene is left open where the match is weak. Only some rows state a clone size, as once, few, many or a class for expanded clones.

d_call j_call v_call clone_size cdr3_aa cdr3_nt
TRBD2 TRBJ2-3 TRBV6-1 medium-sized CASSELAGGPDTQYF TGTGCCAGCAGTGAACTAGCGGGGGGGCCAGATACGCAGTATTTT
TRBD1 TRBJ2-3 TRBV7-2 - CASSVQGARPDTQYF TGTGCCAGCAGCGTCCAGGGGGCCCGTCCAGATACGCAGTATTTT
TRBD1 TRBJ2-7 TRBV7-9 once CASSFSRGGPSYEQYF TGTGCCAGCAGCTTCAGTAGAGGGGGCCCCTCCTACGAGCAGTACTTC
- TRBJ2-3 TRBV4-2 - CASTTGGPRADTQYF TGTGCCAGCACAACTGGGGGGCCACGGGCAGATACGCAGTATTTT
- TRBJ1-2 TRBV7-9 - CASSLKEGRGYTF TGTGCCAGCAGCTTAAAAGAAGGCAGGGGCTACACCTTC
- TRBJ2-5 TRBV5-5 - CASSPGGTVETQYF TGTGCCAGCAGCCCCGGGGGGACAGTAGAGACCCAGTACTTC
TRBD1 TRBJ1-1 TRBV4-2 few CASSRTPTAGQGARRTEAFF TGTGCCAGCAGCCGAACCCCAACGGCCGGACAGGGGGCTCGAAGGACTGAAGCTTTCTTT
- TRBJ2-2 TRBV7-8 - CASSPRRGARTGELFF TGTGCCAGCAGCCCACGTAGGGGGGCGAGGACCGGGGAGCTGTTTTTT
TRBD1 TRBJ2-7 TRBV11-1 - CASSYDRGNPYEQYF TGTGCCAGCAGTTACGACAGGGGAAACCCTTACGAGCAGTACTTC
- TRBJ2-1 TRBV6-2/TRBV6-3 - CASSYHDSSYNEQFF TGTGCCAGCAGTTACCATGACAGTTCCTACAATGAGCAGTTCTTC
- TRBJ2-7 TRBV2 - CASSGNVYEQYF TGTGCCAGCAGTGGAAATGTATATGAGCAGTACTTC
- TRBJ2-1 TRBV7-8 - CASSPQGSGFSSYNEQFF TGTGCCAGCAGCCCACAAGGTTCAGGGTTCAGCTCCTACAATGAGCAGTTCTTC
TRBD1 TRBJ2-7 TRBV2 few CASSRDRGRQYF TGTGCCAGCTCCCGGGACAGGGGACGGCAGTACTTC
- TRBJ1-2 TRBV5-4 once CASSPTGESYGYTF TGTGCCAGCAGCCCCACGGGGGAGTCCTATGGCTACACCTTC
- TRBJ2-5 TRBV7-2 - CASSLGVVKGETQYF TGTGCCAGCAGCTTAGGTGTGGTAAAAGGAGAGACCCAGTACTTC
- TRBJ2-1 TRBV19 - CASSIIRAGDDYNEQFF TGTGCCAGTAGTATAATAAGGGCAGGGGACGACTACAATGAGCAGTTCTTC
- TRBJ1-5 TRBV13 - CASSSGSHSNQPQHF TGTGCCAGCAGCTCGGGGAGCCATAGCAATCAGCCCCAGCATTTT
TRBD1 TRBJ1-2 TRBV11-2 - CASSLAQGAYGYTF TGTGCCAGCAGCTTAGCCCAGGGGGCCTATGGCTACACCTTC
- TRBJ1-1 TRBV19 - CASSSKRQVNTEAFF TGTGCCAGTAGTAGTAAACGACAGGTAAACACTGAAGCTTTCTTT
- TRBJ1-1 TRBV5-4 - CASGWGDTEAFF TGTGCCAGCGGCTGGGGGGACACTGAAGCTTTCTTT
- TRBJ2-3 TRBV3-1/TRBV3-2 - CASSGDGNTQYF TGTGCCAGCAGCGGGGACGGTAATACGCAGTATTTT
- TRBJ1-1 TRBV7-2 - CASSLRPLQANTEAFF TGTGCCAGCAGCCTACGACCTCTCCAGGCTAACACTGAAGCTTTCTTT
- TRBJ1-2 TRBV20-1 - CSASRDRYGYTF TGCAGTGCGAGTAGGGATCGCTATGGCTACACCTTC
- TRBJ1-2 TRBV15 - CATSFRAGGGNYGYTF TGTGCCACCAGCTTTAGGGCGGGGGGTGGTAACTATGGCTACACCTTC
- TRBJ2-7 TRBV21-1 - CASTIKGLTYEQYF TGTGCCAGCACCATAAAGGGACTAACCTACGAGCAGTACTTC
- TRBJ2-7 TRBV12-3/TRBV12-4 - CASTLGVYEQYF TGTGCCAGCACCTTAGGGGTCTACGAGCAGTACTTC
TRBD1 TRBJ2-1 TRBV2 - CASSADRGGNEQFF TGTGCCAGCAGTGCGGACAGGGGGGGAAATGAGCAGTTCTTC